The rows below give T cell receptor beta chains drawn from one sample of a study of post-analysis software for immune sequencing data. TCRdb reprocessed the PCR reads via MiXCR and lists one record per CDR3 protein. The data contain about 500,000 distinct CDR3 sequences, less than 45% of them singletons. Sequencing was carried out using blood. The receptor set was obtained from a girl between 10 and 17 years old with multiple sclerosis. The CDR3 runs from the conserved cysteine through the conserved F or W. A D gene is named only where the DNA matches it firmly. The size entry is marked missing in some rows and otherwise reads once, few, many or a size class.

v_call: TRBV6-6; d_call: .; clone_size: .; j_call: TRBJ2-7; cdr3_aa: CASSPTGTNEQYF; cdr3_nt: TGTGCCAGCAGCCCGACTGGAACCAATGAGCAGTACTTC
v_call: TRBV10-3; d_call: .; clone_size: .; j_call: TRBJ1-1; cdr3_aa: CAISGPQQGAEAFF; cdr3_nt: TGTGCCATCAGTGGTCCTCAACAGGGAGCGGAAGCTTTCTTT
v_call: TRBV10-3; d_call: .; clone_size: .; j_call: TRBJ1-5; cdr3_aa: CAATGSPVGNQPQHF; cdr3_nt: TGTGCCGCCACCGGGAGTCCCGTTGGCAATCAGCCCCAGCATTTT
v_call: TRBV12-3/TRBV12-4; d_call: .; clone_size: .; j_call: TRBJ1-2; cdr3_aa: CASSLEKHPSYGYTF; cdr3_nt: TGTGCCAGCAGTTTAGAGAAGCATCCTAGCTATGGCTACACCTTC
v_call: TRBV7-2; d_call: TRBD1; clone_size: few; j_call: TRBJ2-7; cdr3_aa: CASSPQQGTYEQYF; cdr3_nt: TGTGCCAGCAGCCCCCAACAGGGGACCTACGAGCAGTACTTC
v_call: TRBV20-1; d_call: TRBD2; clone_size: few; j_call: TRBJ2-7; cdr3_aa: CSVLAGEQYF; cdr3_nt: TGCAGTGTTTTAGCGGGGGAGCAGTACTTC
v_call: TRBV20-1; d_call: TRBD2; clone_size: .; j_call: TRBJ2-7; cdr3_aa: CSGPTSGGSYEQYF; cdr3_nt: TGCAGTGGTCCGACTAGCGGGGGTTCCTACGAGCAGTACTTC
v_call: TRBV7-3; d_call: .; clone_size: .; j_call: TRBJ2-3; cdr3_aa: CASSLSLASDTQYF; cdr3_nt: TGTGCCAGCAGCTTATCGCTAGCATCAGATACGCAGTATTTT
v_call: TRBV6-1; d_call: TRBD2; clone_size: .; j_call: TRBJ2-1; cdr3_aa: CASRVAGDNEQFF; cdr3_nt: TGTGCCAGCAGAGTAGCGGGAGACAATGAGCAGTTCTTC
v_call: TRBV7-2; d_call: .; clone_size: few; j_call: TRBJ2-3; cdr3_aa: CASSLVAVRDSTDTQYF; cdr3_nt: TGTGCCAGCAGCTTAGTGGCGGTCCGGGATAGCACAGATACGCAGTATTTT
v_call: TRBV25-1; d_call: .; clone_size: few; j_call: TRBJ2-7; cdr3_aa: CASSELDATYEQYF; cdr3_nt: TGTGCCAGCAGTGAATTGGACGCAACCTACGAGCAGTACTTC
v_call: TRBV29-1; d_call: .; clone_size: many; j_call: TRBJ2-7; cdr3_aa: CSVEELAGYEQYF; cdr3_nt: TGCAGCGTTGAAGAACTGGCGGGCTACGAGCAGTACTTC
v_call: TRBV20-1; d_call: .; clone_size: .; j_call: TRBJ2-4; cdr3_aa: CSADASDIQYF; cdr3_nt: TGCAGTGCTGATGCTAGCGACATTCAGTACTTC
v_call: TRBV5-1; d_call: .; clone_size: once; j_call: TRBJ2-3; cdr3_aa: CASSPLVGTDTQYF; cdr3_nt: TGCGCCAGCAGCCCTTTAGTCGGCACAGATACGCAGTATTTT
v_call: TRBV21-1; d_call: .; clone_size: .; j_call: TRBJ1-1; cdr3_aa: CASSSLGQGNWGTEAFF; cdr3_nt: TGTGCCAGCAGCAGTCTCGGACAGGGAAATTGGGGGACTGAAGCTTTCTTT
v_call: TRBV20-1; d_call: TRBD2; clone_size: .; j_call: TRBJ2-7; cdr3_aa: CSVDREGLYEQYF; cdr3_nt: TGCAGTGTCGATCGGGAGGGCCTTTACGAGCAGTACTTC
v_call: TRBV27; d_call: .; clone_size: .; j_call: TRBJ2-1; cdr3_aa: CASSLRRDAEQFF; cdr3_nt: TGTGCCAGCAGTTTAAGGCGGGACGCCGAGCAGTTCTTC
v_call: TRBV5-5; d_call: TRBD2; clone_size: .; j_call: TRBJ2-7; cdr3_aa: CASSLGGLADSSYEQYF; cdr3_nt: TGTGCCAGCAGCTTGGGGGGACTAGCGGATAGCTCCTACGAGCAGTACTTC
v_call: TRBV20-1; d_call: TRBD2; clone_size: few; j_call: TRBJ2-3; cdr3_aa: CSASVSGSEGDTQYF; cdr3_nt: TGCAGTGCTAGTGTTAGCGGGAGTGAAGGAGATACGCAGTATTTT
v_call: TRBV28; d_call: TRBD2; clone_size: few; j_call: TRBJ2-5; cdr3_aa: CASSLPSGNQETQYF; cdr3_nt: TGTGCCAGCAGTTTGCCTAGCGGGAACCAAGAGACCCAGTACTTC
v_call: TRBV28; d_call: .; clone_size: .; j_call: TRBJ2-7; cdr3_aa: CASSLGGTSHYNEQYF; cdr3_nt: TGTGCCAGCAGTTTAGGGGGGACTTCTCACTACAATGAGCAGTACTTC
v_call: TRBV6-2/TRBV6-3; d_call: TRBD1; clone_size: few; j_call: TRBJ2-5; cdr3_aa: CASSYSGNRGQYF; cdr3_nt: TGTGCCAGCAGTTACTCAGGCAACAGGGGGCAGTACTTC
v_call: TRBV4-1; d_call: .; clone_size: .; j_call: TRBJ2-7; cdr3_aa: CASSPGAGAEQYF; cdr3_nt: TGCGCCAGCAGCCCCGGGGCAGGGGCTGAGCAGTACTTC
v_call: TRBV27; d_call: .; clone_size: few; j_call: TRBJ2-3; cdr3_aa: CASTSSADTQYF; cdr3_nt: TGTGCCAGCACCAGTAGCGCAGATACGCAGTATTTT
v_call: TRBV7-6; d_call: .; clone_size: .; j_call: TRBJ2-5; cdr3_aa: CASSSAETQYF; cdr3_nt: TGTGCCAGCAGCTCTGCGGAGACCCAGTACTTC
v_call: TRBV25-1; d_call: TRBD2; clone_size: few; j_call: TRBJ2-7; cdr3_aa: CASSQASGYEQYF; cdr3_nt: TGTGCCAGCAGTCAGGCTAGCGGATACGAGCAGTACTTC
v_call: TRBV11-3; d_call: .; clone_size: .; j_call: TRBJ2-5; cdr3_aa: CASSLIGGDQETQYF; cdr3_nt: TGTGCCAGCAGCTTAATAGGGGGGGACCAAGAGACCCAGTACTTC
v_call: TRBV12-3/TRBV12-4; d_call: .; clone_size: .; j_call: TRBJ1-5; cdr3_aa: CASSFLRYSNQPQHF; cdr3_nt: TGTGCCAGCAGTTTCCTACGGTATAGCAATCAGCCCCAGCATTTT
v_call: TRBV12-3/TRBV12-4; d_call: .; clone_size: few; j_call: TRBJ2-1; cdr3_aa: CASRTRRAYNEQFF; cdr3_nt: TGTGCCAGCAGGACCCGCAGGGCGTACAATGAGCAGTTCTTC
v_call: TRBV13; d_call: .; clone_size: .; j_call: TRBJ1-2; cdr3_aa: CASSLGETFRGYTF; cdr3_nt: TGTGCCAGCAGCTTGGGCGAGACCTTCCGTGGCTACACCTTC
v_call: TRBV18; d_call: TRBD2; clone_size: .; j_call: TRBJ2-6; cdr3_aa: CASSPTSGSGANVLTF; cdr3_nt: TGTGCCAGCTCACCAACTAGCGGCTCTGGGGCCAACGTCCTGACTTTC
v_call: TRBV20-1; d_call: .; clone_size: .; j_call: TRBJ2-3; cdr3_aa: CSASERATNADTQYF; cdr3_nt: TGCAGTGCTAGCGAGCGGGCGACTAACGCAGATACGCAGTATTTT
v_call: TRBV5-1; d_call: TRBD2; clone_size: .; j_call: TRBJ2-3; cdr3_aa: CASSSWTSGGLVLSTDTQYF; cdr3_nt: TGCGCCAGCAGCTCCTGGACTAGCGGGGGCCTGGTTCTCAGCACAGATACGCAGTATTTT
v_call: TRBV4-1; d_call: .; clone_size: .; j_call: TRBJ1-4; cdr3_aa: CASSQAGLRGNSGKLFF; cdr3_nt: TGCGCCAGCAGCCAAGCGGGCCTGCGGGGTAATTCAGGAAAACTGTTTTTT
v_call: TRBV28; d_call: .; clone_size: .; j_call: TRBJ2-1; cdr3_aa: CASSTDGAQETQFF; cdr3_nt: TGTGCCAGCAGCACCGATGGGGCCCAAGAGACCCAGTTCTTC
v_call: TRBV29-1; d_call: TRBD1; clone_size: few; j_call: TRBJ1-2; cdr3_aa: CSARDRVRHGYTF; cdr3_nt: TGCAGCGCCAGGGACAGGGTGAGACATGGCTACACCTTC
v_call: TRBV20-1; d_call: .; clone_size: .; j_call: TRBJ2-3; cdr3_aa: CSARDQGPSDTQYF; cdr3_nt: TGCAGTGCTAGAGATCAAGGGCCATCCGATACGCAGTATTTT
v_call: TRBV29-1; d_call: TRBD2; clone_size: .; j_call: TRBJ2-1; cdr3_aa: CSVREGTYNEQFF; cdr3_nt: TGCAGCGTCCGGGAGGGCACGTACAATGAGCAGTTCTTC
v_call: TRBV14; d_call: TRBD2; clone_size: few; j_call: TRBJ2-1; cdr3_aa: CASSQVSSGSYNEQFF; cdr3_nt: TGTGCCAGCAGCCAAGTAAGTAGCGGGAGCTACAATGAGCAGTTCTTC
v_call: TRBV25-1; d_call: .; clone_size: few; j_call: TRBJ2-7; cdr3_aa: CASSSSQGSYEQYF; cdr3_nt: TGTGCCAGCAGTAGTAGCCAGGGCTCCTACGAGCAGTACTTC
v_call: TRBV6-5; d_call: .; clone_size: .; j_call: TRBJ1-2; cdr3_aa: CASSSVYSGFNYGYTF; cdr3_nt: TGTGCCAGCAGCTCAGTGTATTCGGGATTCAACTATGGCTACACCTTC
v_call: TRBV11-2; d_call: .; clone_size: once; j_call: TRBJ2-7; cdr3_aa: CASSLDHFGSNYEQYF; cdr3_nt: TGTGCCAGCAGCTTAGATCACTTCGGGAGCAACTACGAGCAGTACTTC
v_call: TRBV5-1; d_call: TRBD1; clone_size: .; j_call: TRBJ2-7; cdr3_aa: CASSAGQGSHEQYF; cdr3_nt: TGCGCCAGCAGCGCGGGACAGGGGAGCCACGAGCAGTACTTC
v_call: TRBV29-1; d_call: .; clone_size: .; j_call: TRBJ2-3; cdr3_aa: CSVTTGWRTDTQYF; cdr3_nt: TGCAGCGTAACTACAGGGTGGCGCACAGATACGCAGTATTTT
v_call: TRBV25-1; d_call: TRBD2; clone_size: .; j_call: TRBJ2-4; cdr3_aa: CASSDGLAGEQYF; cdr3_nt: TGTGCCAGCAGTGACGGACTAGCGGGTGAGCAGTACTTC
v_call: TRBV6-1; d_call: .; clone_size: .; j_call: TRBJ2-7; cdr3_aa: CASSGPGTYEQYF; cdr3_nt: TGTGCCAGCAGTGGGCCCGGAACCTACGAGCAGTACTTC
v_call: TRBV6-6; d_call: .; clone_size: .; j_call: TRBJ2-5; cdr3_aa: CASTRLGYQETQYF; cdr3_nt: TGTGCCAGCACCAGGTTGGGCTACCAAGAGACCCAGTACTTC
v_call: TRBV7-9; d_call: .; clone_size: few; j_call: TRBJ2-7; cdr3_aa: CASGTQKPGEQYF; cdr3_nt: TGTGCCAGCGGGACACAAAAGCCGGGGGAGCAGTACTTC
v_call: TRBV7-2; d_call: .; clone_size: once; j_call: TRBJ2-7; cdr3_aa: CASNLGFRGYEQYF; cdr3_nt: TGTGCCAGCAACTTAGGTTTTAGGGGCTACGAGCAGTACTTC